Presented here are 28 T cell receptor beta chains from one specimen sequenced in a study of blood T cell repertoires in COVID-19. The repertoire was sequenced with immunoSEQ multiplex PCR; TCRdb's copy has only in-frame clones and lacks some. The data contain 150,000 to 200,000 clones, roughly 87% of them singletons. The specimen was PBMCs or T cells enriched from blood (not recorded which). The receptors were gathered from a human donor with acute COVID-19. The donor label of this sample is uncertain.

The chain carries TRBV19 and TRBJ2-7, with D possibly being TRBD1 (6 bases). Trimming took 3 bases from V and 3 from J, leaving 15 bases between them. This CDR3 contains 15 residues. The germline V gene has CDR1 LNHDA and CDR2 SQIVND (reference sequence). The CDR3 protein is CASSIKTAGDYEQYF. In DNA, the CDR3 is TGTGCCAGTAGTATTAAAACGGCAGGGGACTACGAGCAGTACTTC.

Only one count was recorded for this clone. The genes are TRBV30 and TRBJ1-1; D call uncertain. This CDR3 contains 12 residues. The germline CDR1 and CDR2 sequences are GTSNPN and SVGIG (reference sequence). Trimming removed 3 bases at V and 8 bases at J, with 13 bases between. CDR3 protein: CAWSAFAGEAFF. In DNA form, the CDR3 reads TGTGCCTGGAGCGCCTTTGCCGGGGAAGCTTTCTTT.

This chain joins TRBV19 and TRBJ1-1; D not certain. Germline V gives CDR1 LNHDA, CDR2 SQIVND (reference sequence). The V end was cut by 5 bases, the J end by 4 bases, with 11 bases between. The length of the CDR3 is 13 residues. The CDR3 DNA reads as TGTGCCAGTAGTCTGAGAACGGGCACTGAAGCTTTCTTT. Protein: CASSLRTGTEAFF.

This sequence joins TRBV29-1 and TRBJ2-3; 9 bases are a match to TRBD2. The CDR3 has 14 residues. J gave up 1 base and V 5 bases, and 4 bases lay outside the gene matches. Germline assignment: CDR1 SQVTM and CDR2 ANQGSEA. The CDR3 coding sequence is TGCAGCGTTTCCATAGCGGGGGGCACAGATACGCAGTATTTT. This encodes CSVSIAGGTDTQYF.

This rearrangement joins TRBV27 to TRBJ2-3; perhaps TRBD1 as D (5 bases). The V end lost 2 bases, the J end lost 5 bases, and 11 bases lay between the germline ends. The CDR3 loop spans 14 amino acids. Germline V CDR1 and CDR2: MNHEY, SMNVEV (reference sequence). The CDR3 is CASSLGAFLDTQYF. The CDR3 DNA reads as TGTGCCAGCAGTTTAGGGGCTTTTTTAGATACGCAGTATTTT.

The V call is TRBV7-2, the J call TRBJ2-1, with D maybe TRBD2 (6 bases). The CDR3 is 15 residues long. The V gene's germline CDR1 is SGHTA and CDR2 FQGNSA. Trimming left V 5 bases short and J 0 bases short, with 11 bases between. The DNA of the CDR3 is TGTGCCAGCAGCCCGCGGGGTTCCTCCTACAATGAGCAGTTCTTC. Translation: CASSPRGSSYNEQFF.

The chain combines TRBV7-9 with TRBJ2-5, with TRBD2 as a possible D gene (6 bases). Trimming stripped 10 bases from V and 5 bases from J, with 23 bases between. The CDR3 is made up of 15 amino acids. Germline values: CDR1 SEHNR, CDR2 FQNEAQ (reference sequence). In DNA form, the CDR3 reads TGTGCCATCCATGAGGAGGGCCCTGGTTGGGAGACCCAGTACTTC. It encodes CAIHEEGPGWETQYF.

V gene TRBV4-1 combines with J gene TRBJ1-2; D may be TRBD1 (5 bases). This CDR3 spans 15 amino acids. Trimming cost V 6 bases and J 4 bases, with 18 bases left between them. Germline V gene lookup returns CDR1 MGHRA and CDR2 YSYEKL. This CDR3 reads CASRGGTASVYGYTF. CDR3 nucleotide sequence: TGCGCCAGCAGGGGGGGGACGGCTTCGGTCTATGGCTACACCTTC.

The chain recombines TRBV7-9 with TRBJ1-1; D remains unclear. V was cut by 2 bases and J by 6 bases, with 10 bases left in between. The CDR3 sequence is 13 residues long. CDR1 and CDR2 (germline): SEHNR, FQNEAQ (reference sequence). The DNA for the CDR3 is TGTGCCAGCAGCTTAAGCGGGGATGCTGAAGCTTTCTTT. Protein product: CASSLSGDAEAFF.

The chain couples TRBV4-2 to TRBJ1-2; possible D gene TRBD1, 5 bases. The ends were cut back, 0 bases at V and 6 bases at J, with 11 bases in the middle. The germline gives CDR1 LGHNA, CDR2 YNFKEQ. CDR3 size: 14 residues. CDR3 nucleotides: TGTGCCAGCAGCCAAGATGGGATCAGGGATGGCTACACCTTC. As protein: CASSQDGIRDGYTF.

The V and J genes are TRBV7-9 and TRBJ1-1; 9 bases agree with TRBD1. The junction had 8 bases not matched to a gene; V was cut back by 5 bases and J by 4 bases. This CDR3 is 15 amino acids long. Germline loops: CDR1 SEHNR, CDR2 FQNEAQ (reference sequence). The CDR3 DNA sequence: TGTGCCAGCAGCCTAGGGGGACAGGGTGGCACTGAAGCTTTCTTT. Translated, it gives CASSLGGQGGTEAFF.

V and J are TRBV28 and TRBJ2-7, with 7 bases lining up with TRBD2. The germline gives CDR1 MDHEN, CDR2 SYDVKM. The CDR3 runs to 12 residues. With V trimmed by 6 bases and J by 5 bases, 4 bases remained unmatched. CDR3 DNA: TGTGCCAGCAGCTACGGGACTAACGAGCAGTACTTC. This codes for CASSYGTNEQYF.

The rearrangement joins TRBV15 to TRBJ1-4; no clear D. V shed 2 bases and J shed 8 bases, with 15 bases lying between them. The length of the CDR3 is 15 residues. CDR1 is LNHNV, CDR2 YYDKDF, per germline (reference sequence). The CDR3 nucleotides read TGTGCCACCAGCAGACCCGGACTAAGAGGGGAAAAACTGTTTTTT. Protein sequence: CATSRPGLRGEKLFF.

The V and J genes are TRBV7-3 and TRBJ1-2; 8 bases map to TRBD1. From germline, CDR1 is SGHTA and CDR2 FQGTGA. The CDR3 sequence is 17 residues long. V gave up 5 bases and J gave up 4 bases; unmatched junction bases: 15. As DNA, the CDR3 is TGTGCCAGCAGCCACATGTCCAGGGGGCGCGTTCGCTATGGCTACACCTTC. It yields the protein CASSHMSRGRVRYGYTF.

The rearrangement uses TRBV2 and TRBJ2-5; a possible D gene is TRBD1 (5 bases). The CDR3 sequence is 15 residues long. Germline V gene sequence: CDR1 SNHLY, CDR2 FYNNEI. The V and J ends lost 1 base and 1 base respectively, with 10 bases between them. This CDR3 reads CASSEGQTPQETQYF. The CDR3, as DNA: TGTGCCAGCAGTGAAGGACAGACACCCCAAGAGACCCAGTACTTC.

The chain links TRBV19 to TRBJ1-1; D is unresolved. The CDR3 is 14 amino acids. Germline V gene lookup returns CDR1 LNHDA and CDR2 SQIVND (reference sequence). V shed 6 bases and J shed 5 bases, with 16 bases lying between them. The CDR3 nucleotides are TGTGCCAGTAGGGCCGGAGGTTGGAGGACTGAAGCTTTCTTT. Its translation: CASRAGGWRTEAFF. Using reference TRBV19 and TRBJ1-1 for the parts outside the CDR3, the full variable domain is DGGITQSPKYLFRKEGQNVTLSCEQNLNHDAMYWYRQDPGQGLRLIYYSQIVNDFQKGDIAEGYSVSREKKESFPLTVTSAQKNPTAFYLCASRAGGWRTEAFFGQGTRLTVV.

The chain recombines TRBV12-3 or TRBV12-4 with TRBJ1-1; no reliable D call. The CDR3 length is 12 residues. The ends were cut back, 5 bases at V and 8 bases at J, with 12 bases in the middle. CDR3 in DNA: TGTGCCAGCAGTCCGGGGTACAGAGAAGCTTTCTTT. As protein: CASSPGYREAFF.

This sequence joins TRBV12-3 or TRBV12-4 and TRBJ2-3; D unclear. V dropped 3 bases and J dropped 2 bases, with 3 bases sitting between them. The CDR3 loop spans 12 amino acids. DNA of the CDR3: TGTGCCAGCAGTTTGGCCACAGATACGCAGTATTTT. This translates into CASSLATDTQYF.

The V gene is TRBV5-4, the J gene TRBJ1-2; D is unresolved. V lost 0 bases and J 7 bases, leaving 7 bases between the germline ends. CDR1 SGHNT and CDR2 YYREEE come from the germline V gene (reference sequence). The CDR3 loop spans 12 amino acids. The CDR3 spells CASSLVAGGYTF. CDR3 DNA: TGTGCCAGCAGCTTGGTTGCGGGTGGCTACACCTTC.

J is TRBJ2-1 and V is TRBV30; TRBD1 matches 7 bases. With V trimmed by 1 base and J by 3 bases, 6 bases remained unmatched. The CDR3 extends over 15 amino acids. Germline V gene data show CDR1 as GTSNPN and CDR2 as SVGIG (reference sequence). The CDR3 region is CAWSAEGAGYNEQFF. The CDR3 DNA is TGTGCCTGGAGTGCCGAGGGGGCGGGCTACAATGAGCAGTTCTTC.

V and J are TRBV27 and TRBJ2-5; 10 bases match TRBD1. The ends lost 4 bases at V and 4 bases at J; junction bases unmatched: 3. The CDR3 spans 14 residues. Looked up from germline, CDR1 is MNHEY and CDR2 is SMNVEV (reference sequence). In nucleotides, the CDR3 is TGTGCCAGCAGTTCGACAGGGGGCTTAGAGACCCAGTACTTC. Its protein product is CASSSTGGLETQYF.

Only a few counts were recorded for this clone. V usage is TRBV14 and J usage is TRBJ1-2; 9 bases agree with TRBD1. Losses at the gene ends were 1 base for V and 2 bases for J; bases not matched to a gene: 11. This CDR3 is built from 18 residues. In germline, CDR1 is SGHDN, CDR2 FVKESK. The DNA of the CDR3 is TGTGCCAGCAGCCAAGCGGGACAGGGTAATTTTTTGAACTATGGCTACACCTTC. Its translation is CASSQAGQGNFLNYGYTF.

The chain carries TRBV5-1 and TRBJ1-6, with a possible D match to TRBD1 (5 bases). In germline, CDR1 is SGHRS, CDR2 YFSETQ. The CDR3 runs 14 residues. Deletions cut 7 bases from V and 6 bases from J, with 14 bases between. The CDR3 spells CASGAGWGNSPLHF. The CDR3 nucleotides are TGCGCCAGCGGGGCCGGGTGGGGTAATTCACCCCTCCACTTT.

J is TRBJ2-3 and V is TRBV7-2; D is possibly TRBD2 (5 bases). The V end lost 3 bases, the J end lost 0 bases, and 7 bases lay between the germline ends. The CDR3 is made up of 14 amino acids. Germline CDR1 reads SGHTA; CDR2 reads FQGNSA. As DNA, the CDR3 is TGTGCCAGCAGCTTGGAGCGGAGCACAGATACGCAGTATTTT. This gives the protein CASSLERSTDTQYF.

The J gene is TRBJ2-2, the V gene TRBV5-1, with D hard to call. Trimming shortened V by 4 bases and J by 5 bases, and 9 bases separated the two germline ends. Germline V lookup: CDR1 SGHRS, CDR2 YFSETQ. The CDR3 has 13 residues. CDR3 residues: CASSVTDTGELFF. DNA for the CDR3: TGCGCCAGCAGCGTTACAGATACCGGGGAGCTGTTTTTT.

V usage is TRBV2 and J usage is TRBJ1-4; D ambiguous. Looked up from germline, CDR1 is SNHLY and CDR2 is FYNNEI. The CDR3 is 15 residues long. V was cut by 6 bases and J by 2 bases, with 13 bases left in between. The CDR3 DNA follows: TGTGCCAGCAGACCTCACCGGAGGACTAATGAAAAACTGTTTTTT. Translating it yields CASRPHRRTNEKLFF.

The chain combines TRBV12-3 or TRBV12-4 with TRBJ1-1; D not certain. V was shortened by 10 bases and J by 3 bases, with 12 bases between the two germline ends. CDR3 size: 12 residues. In nucleotides, the CDR3 is TGTGCCACCCGGAGCCCGGACACTGAAGCTTTCTTT. Its protein is CATRSPDTEAFF.

The chain uses TRBV2 and TRBJ1-1; 9 nucleotides align to TRBD1. The CDR3 loop spans 16 amino acids. J lost 7 bases, V lost 7 bases, and 16 bases had no gene match. Per the germline V gene, CDR1 is SNHLY and CDR2 is FYNNEI. The CDR3 DNA follows: TGTGCCAGCAAGATACAACCCACAGGGGGCGCGGGTGAAGCTTTCTTT. Protein product: CASKIQPTGGAGEAFF.